This T cell receptor beta chain came from a study of shared clonotypes between healthy human individuals. TCRdb's table, derived via immunoSEQ multiplex PCR, lists solely in-frame clones and lacks some. The sample records about 110,000 clones, approximately 70% being singletons. The length of the CDR3 is 16 residues. The V gene end was trimmed by 5 bases and the J gene end by 7 bases; junction bases not matched to a gene: 10. Germline V lookup: CDR1 MGHDK, CDR2 SYGVNS. Sequencing was carried out using memory CD8+ T cells sorted from blood. Subset defined: CD45RO+ cells pooled with CCR7-negative TemRA cells. The chain links TRBV25-1 to TRBJ2-3; 12 bases line up with TRBD2. The sequence derives from a woman aged 30 to 39 in good health. The CDR3, as DNA: TGTGCCAGCAGTCCACTGACTAGCGGGGGCGAGCATACGCAGTATTTT. This encodes CASSPLTSGGEHTQYF.